This T cell receptor (beta chain) was recovered during a study of blood T cell repertoires in COVID-19. Libraries were prepared by immunoSEQ multiplex PCR; TCRdb keeps only in-frame clonotypes and omits some of them. The profile shows around 260,000 clones, roughly 86% of them singletons. During active infection, Seattle patients enrolled and were then monitored through disease. In germline, CDR1 is SNHLY, CDR2 FYNNEI. The CDR3 covers 13 residues. V lost 5 bases and J 3 bases, leaving 11 bases between the germline ends. This TCR derives from a woman aged 55-75 years with COVID-19, enrolled during active disease. Sequencing was carried out using peripheral blood. This chain links TRBV2 with TRBJ2-7; no firm D call. CDR3 sequence (DNA): TGTGCCAGCAGTCCGACACTTTACTACGAGCAGTACTTC. Translated, it gives CASSPTLYYEQYF. Complete variable domain (other parts from reference TRBV2 and TRBJ2-7): EPEVTQTPSHQVTQMGQEVILRCVPISNHLYFYWYRQILGQKVEFLVSFYNNEISEKSEIFDDQFSVERPDGSNFTLKIRSTKLEDSAMYFCASSPTLYYEQYFGPGTRLTVT.